The 17 T cell receptor beta chains in this list originate from one sample, sequenced in a study of blood T cell repertoires in COVID-19. TCRdb's table, derived via immunoSEQ multiplex PCR, lists solely in-frame clones and lacks some. The table records about 360,000 clones, 81% of them present only once. Sequenced material: peripheral blood. All receptors come from a human donor with acute or convalescent COVID-19. The donor label of this sample is uncertain.

This clone was detected only a few times. The V gene is TRBV5-1, the J gene TRBJ1-1, with D perhaps TRBD1 (5 bases). CDR3 length: 13 residues. Germline CDR1 SGHRS, CDR2 YFSETQ. The germline V and J ends were trimmed by 2 bases and 6 bases, with 11 bases remaining between them. The CDR3, as DNA: TGCGCCAGCAGCTTTACAGGTCTCTCTGAAGCTTTCTTT. Translating it yields CASSFTGLSEAFF.

This clone has a handful of counts. The chain couples TRBV5-1 to TRBJ2-2, with D possibly TRBD1 on 6 matching bases. The CDR3 consists of 15 residues. Trimming cost V 1 base and J 6 bases, with 13 bases left between them. In germline, CDR1 is SGHRS, CDR2 YFSETQ. The CDR3 DNA follows: TGCGCCAGCAGCTTGAGTACAGGGTTCGCCGGGGAGCTGTTTTTT. Translated: CASSLSTGFAGELFF.

A few counts support this clone. The chain uses TRBV15 and TRBJ1-2; D is undetermined. Trimming pared 1 base from V and 2 bases from J, leaving 14 bases between. This CDR3 spans 16 amino acids. The germline V gene encodes CDR1 LNHNV and CDR2 YYDKDF (reference sequence). The CDR3 region is CATSRVHTPLNYGYTF. The CDR3, as DNA: TGTGCCACCAGCAGAGTCCACACCCCCTTAAACTATGGCTACACCTTC.

V usage is TRBV28 and J usage is TRBJ1-4; 10 positions agree with TRBD1. The CDR3 length is 13 residues. J lost 10 bases, V lost 5 bases, and 4 bases had no gene match. Per germline, CDR1 MDHEN and CDR2 SYDVKM. Here the CDR3 DNA reads TGTGCCAGCAGTCGGGACAGGGGCGGAAAACTGTTTTTT. Protein: CASSRDRGGKLFF.

CDR3 sequence: CASSSDRGHEQYF. Here the CDR3 DNA reads TGTGCCAGCAGCTCGGACAGGGGGCATGAGCAGTACTTC. The genes are TRBV2 and TRBJ2-7; 11 bases are shared with TRBD1. Trimming removed 6 bases from V and 7 bases from J; junction bases left unmatched: 5. Germline V gene sequence: CDR1 SNHLY, CDR2 FYNNEI. This CDR3 has 13 amino acids.

The chain links TRBV30 to TRBJ2-5; the match to TRBD2 covers 8 bases. CDR1 and CDR2 from the germline V gene are GTSNPN and SVGIG (reference sequence). V was clipped by 2 bases and J by 4 bases; unmatched bases: 0. The CDR3 length is 12 residues. The CDR3 is CAWSSGRETQYF. CDR3 in DNA: TGTGCCTGGAGTAGCGGGAGAGAGACCCAGTACTTC. Full variable domain (remainder filled in from reference TRBV30 and TRBJ2-5): SQTIHQWPATLVQPVGSPLSLECTVEGTSNPNLYWYRQAAGRGLQLLFYSVGIGQISSEVPQNLSASRPQDRQFILSSKKLLLSDSGFYLCAWSSGRETQYFGPGTRLLVL.

V gene TRBV7-9 combines with J gene TRBJ2-2; weak D call: TRBD1 (6 bases). The CDR3 consists of 16 residues. CDR1 SEHNR and CDR2 FQNEAQ come from the germline V gene (reference sequence). The germline V and J ends were trimmed by 2 bases and 1 base, with 11 bases remaining between them. Written as DNA, the CDR3 is TGTGCCAGCAGCTTATTACTGACAGGGAACACCGGGGAGCTGTTTTTT. It yields the protein CASSLLLTGNTGELFF.

The chain combines TRBV27 with TRBJ1-4, with 12 bases matching TRBD1. V dropped 6 bases and J dropped 0; count of bases not matched to a gene: 11. CDR1 and CDR2 from the germline V gene are MNHEY and SMNVEV (reference sequence). The CDR3 sequence is 19 residues long. CDR3 sequence reads: CASSRKGTGGPATNEKLFF. The CDR3 coding sequence is TGTGCCAGCAGCCGAAAGGGGACAGGGGGCCCTGCAACTAATGAAAAACTGTTTTTT.

This clone was seen once. The chain couples TRBV20-1 to TRBJ2-5; D not certain. CDR1 DFQATT and CDR2 SNEGSKA come from the germline V gene (reference sequence). Trimming left V 1 base short and J 4 bases short, with 4 bases between. There are 11 residues in the CDR3. CDR3 amino acids: CSARVRETQYF. The CDR3 DNA reads as TGCAGTGCTAGAGTGCGAGAGACCCAGTACTTC.

The rearrangement joins TRBV2 to TRBJ2-6; D is unresolved. The CDR3 has 16 residues. The V end lost 4 bases, the J end lost 0 bases, and 10 bases lay between the germline ends. The germline V gene has CDR1 SNHLY and CDR2 FYNNEI. The CDR3 region has the DNA TGTGCCAGCAGTGTTCTCGGGTCCTCTGGGGCCAACGTCCTGACTTTC. Protein: CASSVLGSSGANVLTF.

The sample holds one count of this clone. The chain uses TRBV2 and TRBJ1-2; the match to TRBD1 covers 8 bases. The trim removed 8 bases at V and 7 bases at J, leaving 9 bases unmatched. The CDR3 loop spans 13 amino acids. Germline CDR1 reads SNHLY; CDR2 reads FYNNEI. The CDR3 bases are TGTGCCAGCGTTTCCGGACAGGGAAGTGGCTACACCTTC. Residues: CASVSGQGSGYTF. Supplemented by reference TRBV2 and TRBJ1-2, the full variable domain reads EPEVTQTPSHQVTQMGQEVILRCVPISNHLYFYWYRQILGQKVEFLVSFYNNEISEKSEIFDDQFSVERPDGSNFTLKIRSTKLEDSAMYFCASVSGQGSGYTFGSGTRLTVV.

This sequence joins TRBV4-1 and TRBJ2-5; 8 positions agree with TRBD1. CDR1 is MGHRA, CDR2 YSYEKL, per germline. The CDR3 has 17 amino acids. Germline trimming cut 4 bases from V and 5 bases from J; bases unmatched to any gene: 15. This CDR3 reads CASSPTSGQGRVETQYF. In DNA form, the CDR3 reads TGCGCCAGCAGCCCGACCAGTGGACAGGGAAGGGTGGAGACCCAGTACTTC.

The chain couples TRBV5-1 to TRBJ2-5; TRBD2 aligns across 10 bases. The CDR3 runs to 16 residues. Germline V gene data show CDR1 as SGHRS and CDR2 as YFSETQ. The junction had 9 bases not matched to a gene; V was cut back by 3 bases and J by 4 bases. For the CDR3, the DNA is TGCGCCAGCAGCTCGTCGGAGCGGGGGGGCTTAGAGACCCAGTACTTC. Its translation: CASSSSERGGLETQYF.

The rearrangement joins TRBV9 to TRBJ2-2; D possibly corresponds to TRBD2 (5 bases). The ends were cut back, 3 bases at V and 6 bases at J, with 12 bases in the middle. The CDR3 is 14 amino acids. Germline lookup yields CDR1 SGDLS and CDR2 YYNGEE. The CDR3 nucleotides read TGTGCCAGCAGCGATCTAGGGAGCCCCGGGGAGCTGTTTTTT. Its protein product is CASSDLGSPGELFF.

V is TRBV5-4 and J is TRBJ2-5, with 8 bases identical to TRBD2. This CDR3 contains 15 residues. The germline V gene has CDR1 SGHNT and CDR2 YYREEE (reference sequence). V shed 2 bases and J 5 bases; nucleotides not matched to a gene: 8. In DNA, the CDR3 is TGTGCCAGCAGCTTTGCCAGCGGGGGAGGGGAGACCCAGTACTTC. Translating gives CASSFASGGGETQYF.

The chain uses TRBV7-2 and TRBJ2-2, with D possibly being TRBD2 (6 bases). This CDR3 region has 16 residues. The germline gives CDR1 SGHTA, CDR2 FQGNSA. V was shortened by 0 bases and J by 5 bases, with 13 bases between the two germline ends. The CDR3 region has the DNA TGTGCCAGCAGCTTAGCGTCGTTCGGGACTACCGGGGAGCTGTTTTTT. This gives the protein CASSLASFGTTGELFF.

The V gene is TRBV7-2, the J gene TRBJ2-3, with D possibly being TRBD2 (6 bases). This CDR3 has 15 residues. Per the germline V gene, CDR1 is SGHTA and CDR2 is FQGNSA. V lost 3 bases, J lost 2 bases, and 12 bases lay in between. The CDR3 DNA is TGTGCCAGCAGCTTCTGGGGGGACCACACAGATACGCAGTATTTT. This translates into CASSFWGDHTDTQYF.